This TCR beta chain emerged from a study of blood T cell repertoires in COVID-19. Overall study: Sites across the United States, Italy and Spain contributed samples from acute and convalescent COVID-19. The analysed material was cDNA or gDNA that came from T cells, B-cell-depleted T cells, or PBMCs.

This clone was observed a handful of times. Per the germline V gene, CDR1 is LNHDA and CDR2 is SQIVND (reference sequence). The CDR3 has 12 residues. V was pared by 10 bases and J by 5 bases, with 8 bases of the junction left unmatched. In the original processing: Amplification of reference gene primers was used by the study to estimate nucleated cell counts. Some clones are missing from TCRdb's copy, which holds only in-frame ones; the method was immunoSEQ multiplex PCR. The V and J calls and clone size were taken over from that table, and D and trimming were inferred from the DNA. The sample has roughly 200,000 clones, about 75% seen once; the top ten hold just over 8.5%.

The J gene is TRBJ2-7, the V gene TRBV19; 7 bases map to TRBD1. The sequencing input was peripheral blood. The clonotype comes from a woman aged 45-65 years with active or convalescent COVID-19. As DNA, the CDR3 is TGTGCCACCAGGGGGTACAGAGACGAGCAGTACTTC. This sequence encodes CATRGYRDEQYF.